This is a list of T cell receptor beta chains from one sample in a study of radiation and T cells in renal cell carcinoma. Clones were read by immunoSEQ multiplex PCR, and TCRdb kept only the in-frame ones, dropping some. The data show about 150,000 clones, 75% to 90% seen once. The sequencing here drew on blood, taken from a patient whose treatment included radiotherapy and nephrectomy. The receptor set was obtained from a woman aged 45-59 years with renal cell carcinoma. Each CDR3 is given with its conserved first and last residue. Fields, in order: D gene, clone size, V gene, J gene, CDR3 protein, CDR3 DNA. The D gene is left open where the match is weak. Clone size appears in some rows only: once, few, many, or a class for an expanded clone.

d_gene: TRBD2
abundance: NA
v_gene: TRBV7-2
j_gene: TRBJ2-7
CDR3aa: CASSPVAGSSYEQYF
CDR3nt: TGTGCCAGCAGCCCAGTAGCGGGCAGCTCCTACGAGCAGTACTTC

d_gene: NA
abundance: once
v_gene: TRBV6-1
j_gene: TRBJ2-7
CDR3aa: CASSEAPSDVTYEQYF
CDR3nt: TGTGCCAGCAGTGAAGCGCCTTCAGATGTCACCTACGAGCAGTACTTC

d_gene: TRBD2
abundance: NA
v_gene: TRBV5-1
j_gene: TRBJ2-1
CDR3aa: CASSSSLGVAGDSLEQFF
CDR3nt: TGCGCCAGCAGCTCCTCTCTCGGGGTAGCGGGGGACTCTTTGGAGCAGTTCTTC

d_gene: NA
abundance: NA
v_gene: TRBV4-1
j_gene: TRBJ2-5
CDR3aa: CASSHLGLSEETQYF
CDR3nt: TGCGCCAGCAGCCACCTGGGACTGTCAGAAGAGACCCAGTACTTC

d_gene: TRBD2
abundance: NA
v_gene: TRBV6-5
j_gene: TRBJ2-1
CDR3aa: CATRLADGNNEQFF
CDR3nt: TGTGCCACCCGTCTAGCGGACGGAAACAATGAGCAGTTCTTC

d_gene: NA
abundance: NA
v_gene: TRBV28
j_gene: TRBJ1-5
CDR3aa: CASSPGNQPQHF
CDR3nt: TGTGCCAGCAGCCCTGGCAATCAGCCCCAGCATTTT

d_gene: NA
abundance: NA
v_gene: TRBV2
j_gene: TRBJ1-2
CDR3aa: CASTEDSYSNYGYTF
CDR3nt: TGTGCCAGCACCGAGGACTCTTACTCTAACTATGGCTACACCTTC

d_gene: NA
abundance: NA
v_gene: TRBV7-6
j_gene: TRBJ2-5
CDR3aa: CASSLHRAETQYF
CDR3nt: TGTGCCAGCAGCTTACACAGGGCAGAGACCCAGTACTTC

d_gene: NA
abundance: NA
v_gene: TRBV5-1
j_gene: TRBJ2-7
CDR3aa: CASRKKTFEDSSYEQYF
CDR3nt: TGCGCCAGCAGAAAAAAGACTTTTGAAGACAGCTCCTACGAGCAGTACTTC

d_gene: NA
abundance: NA
v_gene: TRBV6-5
j_gene: TRBJ1-2
CDR3aa: CATRGPNYGYTF
CDR3nt: TGTGCCACCCGGGGACCTAACTATGGCTACACCTTC

d_gene: NA
abundance: NA
v_gene: TRBV5-6
j_gene: TRBJ1-2
CDR3aa: CASSLVQEKAGYTF
CDR3nt: TGTGCCAGCAGCTTGGTTCAGGAAAAGGCTGGCTACACCTTC

d_gene: NA
abundance: NA
v_gene: TRBV6-1
j_gene: TRBJ1-5
CDR3aa: CASTLGGQPQHF
CDR3nt: TGTGCCAGCACACTCGGGGGTCAGCCCCAGCATTTT

d_gene: TRBD2
abundance: NA
v_gene: TRBV4-2
j_gene: TRBJ2-2
CDR3aa: CASSQDSASGSWSGGELFF
CDR3nt: TGTGCCAGCAGCCAAGATAGCGCTAGCGGGAGCTGGTCGGGCGGGGAGCTGTTTTTT

d_gene: TRBD2
abundance: NA
v_gene: TRBV9
j_gene: TRBJ2-7
CDR3aa: CASSVEISGSYEQYF
CDR3nt: TGTGCCAGCAGCGTAGAAATTAGCGGGAGCTACGAGCAGTACTTC

d_gene: NA
abundance: NA
v_gene: TRBV28
j_gene: TRBJ1-2
CDR3aa: CASSSTGTNYGYTF
CDR3nt: TGTGCCAGCAGCTCTACAGGGACCAACTATGGCTACACCTTC

d_gene: TRBD1
abundance: NA
v_gene: TRBV4-3
j_gene: TRBJ2-3
CDR3aa: CASSQDMAGGTSTDTQYF
CDR3nt: TGCGCCAGCAGCCAAGATATGGCAGGGGGCACTAGCACAGATACGCAGTATTTT

d_gene: NA
abundance: few
v_gene: TRBV19
j_gene: TRBJ1-4
CDR3aa: CASTEQSATNEKLFF
CDR3nt: TGTGCCAGTACCGAGCAGTCAGCAACTAATGAAAAACTGTTTTTT

d_gene: TRBD2
abundance: NA
v_gene: TRBV6-6
j_gene: TRBJ2-1
CDR3aa: CASRGTSGWVSNEQFF
CDR3nt: TGTGCCAGCAGAGGGACTAGCGGCTGGGTGAGCAATGAGCAGTTCTTC

d_gene: TRBD1
abundance: NA
v_gene: TRBV28
j_gene: TRBJ1-5
CDR3aa: CASSPAGTEGDQPQHF
CDR3nt: TGTGCCAGCAGTCCGGCAGGGACAGAGGGAGATCAGCCCCAGCATTTT

d_gene: NA
abundance: NA
v_gene: TRBV20-1
j_gene: TRBJ1-5
CDR3aa: CSARASGPQHF
CDR3nt: TGCAGTGCTAGGGCCTCGGGGCCCCAGCATTTT

d_gene: TRBD1
abundance: few
v_gene: TRBV27
j_gene: TRBJ1-5
CDR3aa: CASSRQGTWDSNQPQHF
CDR3nt: TGTGCCAGCAGTCGACAGGGGACGTGGGATAGCAATCAGCCCCAGCATTTT

d_gene: NA
abundance: NA
v_gene: TRBV19
j_gene: TRBJ1-6
CDR3aa: CASSIGADSPLHF
CDR3nt: TGTGCCAGTAGTATCGGCGCGGATTCACCCCTCCACTTT

d_gene: NA
abundance: NA
v_gene: TRBV11-2
j_gene: TRBJ2-2
CDR3aa: CASSLAGATNTGELFF
CDR3nt: TGTGCCAGCAGCTTAGCGGGGGCTACGAACACCGGGGAGCTGTTTTTT

d_gene: TRBD2
abundance: NA
v_gene: TRBV7-3
j_gene: TRBJ2-3
CDR3aa: CASSTGLAPDTQYF
CDR3nt: TGTGCCAGCAGTACTGGACTAGCCCCAGATACGCAGTATTTT

d_gene: TRBD1
abundance: NA
v_gene: TRBV11-3
j_gene: TRBJ2-2
CDR3aa: CASSPGQGANTGELFF
CDR3nt: TGTGCCAGCAGCCCGGGACAGGGGGCGAACACCGGGGAGCTGTTTTTT

d_gene: NA
abundance: NA
v_gene: TRBV7-2
j_gene: TRBJ2-5
CDR3aa: CASSLAQEGGETQYF
CDR3nt: TGTGCCAGCAGCTTAGCGCAAGAGGGCGGGGAGACCCAGTACTTC

d_gene: NA
abundance: NA
v_gene: TRBV2
j_gene: TRBJ2-3
CDR3aa: CASSPYSASSGTDTQYF
CDR3nt: TGTGCCAGCTCCCCCTATTCAGCCTCTAGTGGCACAGATACGCAGTATTTT